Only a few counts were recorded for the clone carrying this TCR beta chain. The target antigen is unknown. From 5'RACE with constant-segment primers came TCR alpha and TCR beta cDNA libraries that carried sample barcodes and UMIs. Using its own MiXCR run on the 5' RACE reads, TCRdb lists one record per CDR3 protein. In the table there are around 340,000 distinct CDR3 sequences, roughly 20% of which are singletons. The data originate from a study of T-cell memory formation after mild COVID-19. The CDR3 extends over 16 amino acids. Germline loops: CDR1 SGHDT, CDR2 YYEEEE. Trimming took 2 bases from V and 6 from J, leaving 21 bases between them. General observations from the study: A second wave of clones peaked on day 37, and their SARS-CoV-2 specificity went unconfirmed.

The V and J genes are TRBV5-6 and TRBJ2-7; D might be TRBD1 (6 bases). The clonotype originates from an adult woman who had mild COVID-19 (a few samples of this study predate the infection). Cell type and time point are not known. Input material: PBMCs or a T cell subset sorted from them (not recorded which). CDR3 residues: CASSFAPDSGAAEQYF. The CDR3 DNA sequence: TGTGCCAGCAGCTTTGCTCCGGACAGTGGAGCGGCCGAGCAGTACTTC.